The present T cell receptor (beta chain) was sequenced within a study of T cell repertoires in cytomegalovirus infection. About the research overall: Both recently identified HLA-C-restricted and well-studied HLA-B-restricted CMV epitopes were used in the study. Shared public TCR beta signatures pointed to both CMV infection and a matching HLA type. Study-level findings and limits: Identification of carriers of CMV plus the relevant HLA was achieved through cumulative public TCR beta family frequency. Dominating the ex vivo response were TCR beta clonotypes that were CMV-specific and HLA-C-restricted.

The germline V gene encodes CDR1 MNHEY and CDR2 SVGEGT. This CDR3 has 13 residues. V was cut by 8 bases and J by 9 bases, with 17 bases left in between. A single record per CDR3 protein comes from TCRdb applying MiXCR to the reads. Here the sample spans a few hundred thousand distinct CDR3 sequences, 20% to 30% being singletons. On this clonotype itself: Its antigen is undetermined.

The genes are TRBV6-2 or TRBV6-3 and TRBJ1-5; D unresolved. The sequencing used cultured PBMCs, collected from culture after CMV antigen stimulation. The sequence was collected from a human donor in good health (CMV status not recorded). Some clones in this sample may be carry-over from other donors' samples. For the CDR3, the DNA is TGTGCCAGCCGCCGGGCCTCGGGTTCGCCCCAGCATTTT. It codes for CASRRASGSPQHF.